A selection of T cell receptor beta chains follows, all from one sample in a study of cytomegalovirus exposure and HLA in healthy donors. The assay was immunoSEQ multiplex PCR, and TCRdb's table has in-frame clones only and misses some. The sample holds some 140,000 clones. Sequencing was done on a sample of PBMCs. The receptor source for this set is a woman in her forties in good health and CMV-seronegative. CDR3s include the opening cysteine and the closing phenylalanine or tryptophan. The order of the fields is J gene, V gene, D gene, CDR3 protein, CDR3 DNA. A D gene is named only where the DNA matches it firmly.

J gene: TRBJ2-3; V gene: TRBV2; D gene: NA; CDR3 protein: CASSAELGDTQYF; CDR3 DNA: TGTGCCAGCAGTGCGGAGCTGGGAGATACGCAGTATTTT
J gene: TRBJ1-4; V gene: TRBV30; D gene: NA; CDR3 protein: CAWSCAGKLFF; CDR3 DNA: TGTGCCTGGAGTTGTGCAGGGAAACTGTTTTTT
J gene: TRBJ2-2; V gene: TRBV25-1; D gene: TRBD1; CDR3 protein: CASSEPGTGRAGELFF; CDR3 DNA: TGTGCCAGCAGTGAACCCGGGACAGGGCGCGCCGGGGAGCTGTTTTTT
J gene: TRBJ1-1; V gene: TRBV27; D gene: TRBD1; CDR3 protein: CASTGTGGATEAFF; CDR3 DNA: TGTGCCAGCACCGGGACAGGGGGCGCGACTGAAGCTTTCTTT
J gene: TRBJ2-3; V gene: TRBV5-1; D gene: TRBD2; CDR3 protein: CASSVTSGVDTQYF; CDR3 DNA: TGCGCCAGCAGCGTAACTAGCGGGGTAGATACGCAGTATTTT
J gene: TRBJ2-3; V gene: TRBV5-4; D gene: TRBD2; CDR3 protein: CAHGGGGDTDTQYF; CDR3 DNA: TGTGCGCACGGTGGCGGGGGGGACACAGATACGCAGTATTTT
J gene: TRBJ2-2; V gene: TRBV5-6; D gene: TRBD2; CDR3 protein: CASSPLAGVSGELFF; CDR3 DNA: TGTGCCAGCAGCCCGCTCGCGGGGGTGTCCGGGGAGCTGTTTTTT
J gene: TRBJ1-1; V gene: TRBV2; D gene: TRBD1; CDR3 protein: CATGRGPTEAFF; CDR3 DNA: TGTGCCACCGGGAGGGGGCCCACTGAAGCTTTCTTT
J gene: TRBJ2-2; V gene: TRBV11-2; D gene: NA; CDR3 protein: CAHKEGELFF; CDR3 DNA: TGTGCACATAAGGAGGGGGAGCTGTTTTTT
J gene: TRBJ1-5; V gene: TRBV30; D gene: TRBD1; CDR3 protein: CAWREDRGGQPQHF; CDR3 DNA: TGTGCCTGGAGGGAAGACAGGGGCGGGCAGCCCCAGCATTTT
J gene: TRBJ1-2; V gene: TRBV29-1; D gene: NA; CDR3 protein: CSVQGGGSIYTF; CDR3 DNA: TGCAGCGTTCAAGGGGGGGGATCGATCTACACCTTC
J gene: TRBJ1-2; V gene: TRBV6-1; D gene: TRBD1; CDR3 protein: CASSRTGRSNYGYTF; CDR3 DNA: TGTGCCAGCAGTCGGACAGGACGTTCTAACTATGGCTACACCTTC
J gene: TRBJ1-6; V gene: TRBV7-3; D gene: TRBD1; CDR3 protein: CASSFGQGNSPLHF; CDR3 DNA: TGTGCCAGCAGCTTCGGACAGGGGAATTCACCCCTCCACTTT
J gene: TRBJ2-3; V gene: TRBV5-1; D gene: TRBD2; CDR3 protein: CASSGSRGGTDTQYF; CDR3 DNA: TGCGCCAGCAGCGGGTCCCGGGGGGGCACAGATACGCAGTATTTT
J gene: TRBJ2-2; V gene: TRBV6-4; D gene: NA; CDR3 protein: CASTASPGTGELFF; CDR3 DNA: TGTGCCAGCACCGCGTCACCGGGGACCGGGGAGCTGTTTTTT
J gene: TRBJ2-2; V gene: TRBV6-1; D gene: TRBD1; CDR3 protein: CASTGTGSTGELFF; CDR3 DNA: TGTGCCAGCACAGGGACAGGGTCCACCGGGGAGCTGTTTTTT
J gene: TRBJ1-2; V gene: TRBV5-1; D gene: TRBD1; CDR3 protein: CASSGRQGASYGYTF; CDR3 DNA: TGCGCCAGCAGCGGGCGACAGGGGGCGTCCTATGGCTACACCTTC
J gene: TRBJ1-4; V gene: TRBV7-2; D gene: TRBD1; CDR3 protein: CASSLRTGGDNEKLFF; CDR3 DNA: TGTGCCAGCAGCTTAAGGACAGGGGGCGACAATGAAAAACTGTTTTTT
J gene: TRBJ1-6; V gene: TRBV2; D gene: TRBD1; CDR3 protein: CASSAQGGITPLHF; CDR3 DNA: TGTGCCAGCAGTGCCCAGGGGGGTATTACACCCCTCCACTTT
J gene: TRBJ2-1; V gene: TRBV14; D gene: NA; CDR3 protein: CASSRGGASYNEQFF; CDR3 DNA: TGTGCCAGCAGCCGGGGGGGGGCCTCCTACAATGAGCAGTTCTTC
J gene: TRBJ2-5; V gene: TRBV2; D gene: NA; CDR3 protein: CASSAGQETQYF; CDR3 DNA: TGTGCCAGCAGTGCGGGGCAAGAGACCCAGTACTTC
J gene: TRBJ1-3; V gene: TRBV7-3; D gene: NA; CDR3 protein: CASSLNAHSGNTIYF; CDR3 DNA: TGTGCCAGCAGCTTAAACGCACACTCTGGAAACACCATATATTTT
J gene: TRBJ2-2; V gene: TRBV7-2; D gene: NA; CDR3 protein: CASSLAMTGELFF; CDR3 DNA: TGTGCCAGCAGCTTAGCTATGACTGGGGAGCTGTTTTTT
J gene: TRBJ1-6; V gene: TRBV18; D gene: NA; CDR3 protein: CASSLVAGNSPLHF; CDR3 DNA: TGTGCCAGCTCACTAGTAGCGGGAAATTCACCCCTCCACTTT
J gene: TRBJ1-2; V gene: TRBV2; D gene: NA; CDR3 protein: CASGPETF; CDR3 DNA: TGTGCATCAGGGCCCGAAACCTTC
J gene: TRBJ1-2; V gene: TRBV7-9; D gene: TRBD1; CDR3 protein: CASSLNTGVGYTF; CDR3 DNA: TGTGCCAGCAGCTTAAACACAGGGGTTGGCTACACCTTC
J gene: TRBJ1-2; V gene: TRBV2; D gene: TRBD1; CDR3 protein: CASSAGTGANGYTF; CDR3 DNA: TGTGCCAGCAGTGCAGGGACAGGGGCAAATGGCTACACCTTC
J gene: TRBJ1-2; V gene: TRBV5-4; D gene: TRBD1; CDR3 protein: CASSRQGDGYTF; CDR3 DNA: TGTGCCAGCAGCCGACAGGGGGATGGCTACACCTTC
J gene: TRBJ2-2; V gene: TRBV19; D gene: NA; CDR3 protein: CASSMRENTGELFF; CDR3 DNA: TGTGCCAGTAGTATGAGAGAGAACACCGGGGAGCTGTTTTTT
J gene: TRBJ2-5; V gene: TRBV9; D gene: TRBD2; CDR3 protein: CASSGRGYQETQYF; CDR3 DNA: TGTGCCAGCAGCGGGCGGGGGTACCAAGAGACCCAGTACTTC
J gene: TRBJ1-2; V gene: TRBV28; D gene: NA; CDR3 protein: CASSYQGTYGYTF; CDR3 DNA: TGTGCCAGCAGTTACCAGGGGACCTATGGCTACACCTTC
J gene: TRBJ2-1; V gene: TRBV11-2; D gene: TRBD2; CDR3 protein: CASSPGLAGGNEQFF; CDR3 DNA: TGTGCCAGCAGCCCCGGACTAGCGGGGGGGAACGAGCAGTTCTTC
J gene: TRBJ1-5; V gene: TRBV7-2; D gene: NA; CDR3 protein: CASSSGQGKNQPQHF; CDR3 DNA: TGTGCCAGCAGCTCGGGACAAGGGAAGAATCAGCCCCAGCATTTT
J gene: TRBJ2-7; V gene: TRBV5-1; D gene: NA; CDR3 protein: CASSLDTLSSYEQYF; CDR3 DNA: TGCGCCAGCAGCTTGGATACGCTAAGCTCCTACGAGCAGTACTTC
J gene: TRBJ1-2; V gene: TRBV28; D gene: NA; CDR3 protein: CASSLASYGYTF; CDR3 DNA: TGTGCCAGCAGTTTGGCCAGCTATGGCTACACCTTC
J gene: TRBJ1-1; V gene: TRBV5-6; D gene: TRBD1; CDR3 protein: CASSKQGGNTEAFF; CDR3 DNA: TGTGCCAGCAGCAAACAGGGGGGGAACACTGAAGCTTTCTTT
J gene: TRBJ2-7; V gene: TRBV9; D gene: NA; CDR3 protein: CASSPSPRATYEQYF; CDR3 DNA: TGTGCCAGCAGCCCGAGCCCGCGGGCAACCTACGAGCAGTACTTC
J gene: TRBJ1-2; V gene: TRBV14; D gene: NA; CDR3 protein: CASSHRALSNYGYTF; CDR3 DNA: TGTGCCAGCAGCCACAGGGCCCTATCTAACTATGGCTACACCTTC
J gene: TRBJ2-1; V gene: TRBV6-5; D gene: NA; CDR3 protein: CASNRVAHSYNEQFF; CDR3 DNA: TGTGCCAGCAATAGGGTAGCGCACTCCTACAATGAGCAGTTCTTC
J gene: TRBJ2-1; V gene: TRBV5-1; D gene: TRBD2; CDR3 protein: CASSLTSGGATRNNEQFF; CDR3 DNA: TGCGCCAGCAGTTTGACTAGCGGGGGGGCCACGAGAAACAATGAGCAGTTCTTC
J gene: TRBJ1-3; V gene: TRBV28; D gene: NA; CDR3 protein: CASSLQGGARTGNTIYF; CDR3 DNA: TGTGCCAGCAGTTTACAAGGGGGGGCGCGAACTGGAAACACCATATATTTT
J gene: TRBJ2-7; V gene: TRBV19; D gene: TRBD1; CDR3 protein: CASSPGQDNYGQYF; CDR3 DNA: TGTGCCAGTAGTCCCGGACAGGACAACTACGGGCAGTACTTC
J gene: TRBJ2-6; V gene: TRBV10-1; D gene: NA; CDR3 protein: CAAAPAGQFLPSGANVLTF; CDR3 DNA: TGCGCCGCAGCCCCAGCCGGACAGTTCCTACCCTCTGGGGCCAACGTCCTGACTTTC
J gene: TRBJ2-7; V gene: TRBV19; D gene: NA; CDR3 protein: CASKEQGFYEQYF; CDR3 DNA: TGTGCCAGTAAAGAACAGGGATTCTACGAGCAGTACTTC
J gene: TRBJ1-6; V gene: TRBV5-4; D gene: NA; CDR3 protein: CASSLDTGKRNSPLHF; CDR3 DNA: TGTGCCAGCAGCTTGGACACAGGGAAAAGAAATTCACCCCTCCACTTT
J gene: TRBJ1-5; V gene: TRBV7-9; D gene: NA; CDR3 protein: CASSLQTTGSTQPQHF; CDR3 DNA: TGTGCCAGCAGCTTGCAAACGACGGGGTCGACTCAGCCCCAGCATTTT
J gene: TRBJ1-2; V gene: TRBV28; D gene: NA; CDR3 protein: CASSLPGAPGYTF; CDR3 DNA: TGTGCCAGCAGTTTGCCAGGGGCGCCCGGCTACACCTTC
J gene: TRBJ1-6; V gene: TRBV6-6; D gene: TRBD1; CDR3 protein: CASSQQGQGIRF; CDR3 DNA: TGTGCCAGCAGTCAACAAGGACAGGGGATCCGATTT
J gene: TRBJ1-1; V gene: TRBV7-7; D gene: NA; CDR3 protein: CASSLSDTSTEAFF; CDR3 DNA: TGTGCTAGCAGCTTATCAGACACAAGCACTGAAGCTTTCTTT
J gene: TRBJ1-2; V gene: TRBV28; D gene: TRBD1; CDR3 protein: CASRPQGVYGYTF; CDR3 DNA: TGTGCCAGCAGGCCTCAGGGGGTCTATGGCTACACCTTC
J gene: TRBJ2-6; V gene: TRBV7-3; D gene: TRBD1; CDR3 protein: CASSSGTGGSGANVLTF; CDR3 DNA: TGTGCCAGCAGCTCCGGGACAGGGGGCTCTGGGGCCAACGTCCTGACTTTC
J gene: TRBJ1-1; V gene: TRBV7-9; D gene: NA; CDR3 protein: CASSLGRLNTEAFF; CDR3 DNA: TGTGCCAGCAGCTTAGGCAGGCTGAACACTGAAGCTTTCTTT